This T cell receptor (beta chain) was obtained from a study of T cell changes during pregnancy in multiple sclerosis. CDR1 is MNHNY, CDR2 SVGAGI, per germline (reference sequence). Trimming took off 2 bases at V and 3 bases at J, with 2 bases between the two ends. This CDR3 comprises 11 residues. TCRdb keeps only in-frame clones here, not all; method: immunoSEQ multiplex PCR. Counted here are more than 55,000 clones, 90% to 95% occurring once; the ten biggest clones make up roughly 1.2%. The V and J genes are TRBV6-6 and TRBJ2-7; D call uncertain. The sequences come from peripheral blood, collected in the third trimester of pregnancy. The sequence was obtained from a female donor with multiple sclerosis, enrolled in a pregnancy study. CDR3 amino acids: CASSYLYEQYF. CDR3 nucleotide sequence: TGTGCCAGCAGTTACCTCTACGAGCAGTACTTC.